This entry lists 17 T cell receptor beta chains sequenced from one sample in a study of T-cell reconstitution after alpha-beta-depleted transplantation in children. As it was prepared, the TCRbeta library received unique molecular identifiers. MiXCR, run by TCRdb on the PCR reads, gives a single entry per CDR3 protein. The data hold about 980,000 distinct CDR3 sequences, with roughly 31% observed a single time. This specimen was PBMCs, mostly from graft donor cells, taken 360 days after TCRalphabeta/CD19-depleted stem cell transplant. The source of these receptors is a boy in the first two years of life who had a stem cell transplant for SCID, so the T cells may come from the graft donor.

This clonotype was detected only once. The J gene is TRBJ2-5, the V gene TRBV20-1; 8 bases are shared with TRBD2. V lost 5 bases to trimming and J lost 5 bases; unmatched junction nucleotides: 16. The CDR3 loop spans 16 amino acids. Germline CDR1 reads DFQATT; CDR2 reads SNEGSKA (reference sequence). The DNA of the CDR3 is TGCAGTGCTCCTGACTACACTAGCGGCGGTAGCGAGACCCAGTACTTC. This encodes CSAPDYTSGGSETQYF.

This clonotype was picked up a small number of times. The CDR3 loop reads CASSQDLGGGGYF. In nucleotides, the CDR3 is TGCGCCAGCAGCCAAGATCTGGGTGGGGGGGGTTATTTT. The chain has TRBV4-3 and TRBJ2-3, with 7 bases identical to TRBD2. V was pared by 0 bases and J by 15 bases, with 9 bases of the junction left unmatched. The CDR3 contains 13 residues. Germline V gives CDR1 LGHNA, CDR2 YSLEER.

The CDR3 loop is CASSNSRQGGQYF. The CDR3 DNA is TGTGCCAGCAGCAACTCGAGACAGGGCGGGCAGTATTTT. The rearrangement links TRBV7-9 to TRBJ2-3; TRBD1 agrees at 7 bases. The CDR3 has 13 residues. The junction had 10 bases not matched to a gene; V was cut back by 5 bases and J by 11 bases. Germline V gene sequence: CDR1 SEHNR, CDR2 FQNEAQ (reference sequence).

There are a few counts of this clonotype. This chain joins TRBV9 and TRBJ1-6; tentatively, D is TRBD1 (6 bases). Germline loops: CDR1 SGDLS, CDR2 YYNGEE. The V end was cut by 2 bases, the J end by 7 bases, with 10 bases between. There are 14 residues in the CDR3. CDR3 in DNA: TGTGCCAGCAGCGTCGGGGGCCGCAATTCACCCCTCCACTTT. It encodes CASSVGGRNSPLHF.

There are a few counts of this clonotype. The chain uses TRBV3-1 and TRBJ2-3; D is unclear. This CDR3 region has 13 residues. CDR1 and CDR2 (germline): LGHDT, YNNKEL (reference sequence). V dropped 2 bases and J dropped 0 bases, with 3 bases sitting between them. CDR3 in DNA: TGTGCCAGCAGCCAATGGAGCACAGATACGCAGTATTTT. Encoded protein: CASSQWSTDTQYF.

The V and J genes are TRBV7-9 and TRBJ2-7; D ambiguous. The germline V and J ends were trimmed by 1 base and 2 bases, with 9 bases remaining between them. This CDR3 is 14 amino acids long. CDR1 and CDR2 from the germline V gene are SEHNR and FQNEAQ (reference sequence). The CDR3 DNA is TGTGCCAGCAGCTTAGAGGGTAGTCCCTACGAGCAGTACTTC. This codes for CASSLEGSPYEQYF.

This clonotype is a singleton in its sample. The chain joins TRBV7-9 to TRBJ1-4; a weak D match, TRBD1 (6 bases). V lost 9 bases to trimming and J lost 3 bases, with 11 bases between them. The CDR3 totals 13 residues. Germline V gene data show CDR1 as SEHNR and CDR2 as FQNEAQ (reference sequence). The CDR3 sequence: CASLDRSNEKLFF. The CDR3 coding sequence is TGTGCCAGTCTGGACAGATCTAATGAAAAACTGTTTTTT.

The chain recombines TRBV20-1 with TRBJ2-1; the D call may be TRBD1 or TRBD2 (5 bases each). V lost 0 bases to trimming and J lost 11 bases, with 11 bases between them. This CDR3 region has 12 residues. Germline V lookup: CDR1 DFQATT, CDR2 SNEGSKA (reference sequence). The CDR3 coding sequence is TGCAGTGCTAGAGAGGGGGTAGGACAGCAGTTCTTC. The encoded protein is CSAREGVGQQFF.

This chain links TRBV29-1 with TRBJ2-2; D is perhaps TRBD1 (6 bases). This CDR3 region has 15 residues. Germline CDR1 reads SQVTM; CDR2 reads ANQGSEA. V shed 6 bases and J shed 4 bases, with 18 bases lying between them. The DNA of the CDR3 is TGCAGCGTCGAGGACAGTGGGACGGGCACCGGGGAGCTGTTTTTT. This gives the protein CSVEDSGTGTGELFF.

This chain uses TRBV2 with TRBJ1-6; no clear D gene. The V gene lost 6 bases and the J gene lost 5 bases, with 8 bases spanning the gap. The CDR3 contains 13 residues. The germline V gene has CDR1 SNHLY and CDR2 FYNNEI. This CDR3 is CASSDSHNSPLHF. Here the CDR3 DNA reads TGTGCCAGCAGCGATTCTCATAATTCACCCCTCCACTTT.

This clonotype has more than one count but fewer than ten. The gene calls are TRBV28 and TRBJ2-3; D uncertain. CDR3 length: 10 residues. The V end was cut by 7 bases, the J end by 7 bases, with 6 bases between. In germline, CDR1 is MDHEN, CDR2 SYDVKM. The CDR3 DNA sequence: TGTGCCAGCAAACGAAATACGCAGTATTTT. Translating gives CASKRNTQYF.

This clonotype showed up just a few times. This chain connects TRBV20-1 to TRBJ2-1; tentative D call: TRBD2 (6 bases). The ends were cut back, 8 bases at V and 3 bases at J, with 17 bases in the middle. CDR1 is DFQATT, CDR2 SNEGSKA, per germline (reference sequence). The CDR3 spans 14 residues. The CDR3 nucleotides are TGCAGTATAGCGGTCGACTTGAACTACAATGAGCAGTTCTTC. Residues: CSIAVDLNYNEQFF.

The CDR3 region is CASSVAIHRRRYNSPLHF. CDR3 in DNA: TGTGCCAGCAGCGTAGCGATCCACCGTAGGAGGTATAATTCACCCCTCCACTTT. The chain uses TRBV9 and TRBJ1-6, with D unclear. This CDR3 spans 18 amino acids. CDR1 and CDR2 (germline): SGDLS, YYNGEE. V shed 0 bases and J shed 4 bases, with 17 bases lying between them.

The chain is built from TRBV20-1 and TRBJ2-1; weak D call: TRBD2 (7 bases). The length of the CDR3 is 14 residues. Germline CDR1 reads DFQATT; CDR2 reads SNEGSKA (reference sequence). V lost 6 bases, J lost 2 bases, and 14 bases lay in between. The CDR3 is CSAGGPGAYNEQFF. CDR3 DNA sequence: TGCAGTGCCGGGGGGCCAGGGGCCTACAATGAGCAGTTCTTC.

This clonotype was observed a few times. CDR3 coding DNA: TGTGCCAGCAGTTACTCCATTAGCGCAAATGAGCAGTTCTTC. It translates to CASSYSISANEQFF. The V and J genes are TRBV12-3 or TRBV12-4 and TRBJ2-1; the D gene is possibly TRBD2 (5 bases). The V end was cut by 4 bases, the J end by 7 bases, with 14 bases between. The CDR3 totals 14 residues.

This clonotype has at least ten counts. The gene calls are TRBV20-1 and TRBJ2-3; no clear D. The CDR3 contains 12 residues. Germline loops: CDR1 DFQATT, CDR2 SNEGSKA (reference sequence). With 4 bases removed from V and 3 bases from J, the gap between germline ends came to 8 bases. DNA of the CDR3: TGCAGTGCTACACGGTCAACAGATACGCAGTATTTT. It is translated as CSATRSTDTQYF.

The sample holds a few counts of this clonotype. The J gene is TRBJ2-1, the V gene TRBV9, with TRBD1 as a possible D gene (6 bases). This CDR3 has 12 residues. Trimming pared 3 bases from V and 9 bases from J, leaving 10 bases between. CDR1 SGDLS and CDR2 YYNGEE come from the germline V gene. The CDR3 nucleotides are TGTGCCAGCAGCGCCACAGGGAGTGAGCAGTTCTTC. Translated: CASSATGSEQFF.